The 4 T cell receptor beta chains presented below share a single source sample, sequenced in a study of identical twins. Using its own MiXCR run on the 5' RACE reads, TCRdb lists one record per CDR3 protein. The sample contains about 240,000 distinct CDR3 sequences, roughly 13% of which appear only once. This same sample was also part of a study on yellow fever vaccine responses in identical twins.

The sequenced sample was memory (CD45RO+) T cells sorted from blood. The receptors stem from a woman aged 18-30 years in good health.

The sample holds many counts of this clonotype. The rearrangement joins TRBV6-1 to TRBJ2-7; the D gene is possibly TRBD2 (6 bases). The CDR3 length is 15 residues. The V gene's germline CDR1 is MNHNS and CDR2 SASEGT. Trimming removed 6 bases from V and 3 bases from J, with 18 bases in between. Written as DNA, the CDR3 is TGTGCCAGCAGGGATGGGGGGTATCCCCTCTACGAGCAGTACTTC. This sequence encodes CASRDGGYPLYEQYF.

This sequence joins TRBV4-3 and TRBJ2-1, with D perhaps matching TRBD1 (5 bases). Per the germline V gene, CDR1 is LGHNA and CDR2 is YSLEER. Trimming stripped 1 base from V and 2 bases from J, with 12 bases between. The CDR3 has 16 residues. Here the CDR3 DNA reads TGCGCCAGCAGCCAAGCGGTGTTCAGGGCCTACAATGAGCAGTTCTTC. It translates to CASSQAVFRAYNEQFF.

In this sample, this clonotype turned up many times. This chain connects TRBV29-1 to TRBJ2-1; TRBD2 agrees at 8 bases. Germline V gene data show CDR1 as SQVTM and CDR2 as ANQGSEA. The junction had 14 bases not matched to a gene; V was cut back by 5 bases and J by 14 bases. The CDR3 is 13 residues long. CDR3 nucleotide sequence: TGCAGCGTTCTGTCACTGGCGGGGGGCGTCGAGTTCTTC. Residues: CSVLSLAGGVEFF.

The CDR3 region has the DNA TGTGCCAGCAGTGTAGAGGGACTTAACACCGGGGAGCTGTTTTTT. Translation: CASSVEGLNTGELFF. The chain uses TRBV6-4 and TRBJ2-2; D is possibly TRBD2 (6 bases). The germline gives CDR1 MRHNA, CDR2 SNTAGT. This CDR3 contains 15 residues. Trimming took off 4 bases at V and 2 bases at J, with 11 bases between the two ends.